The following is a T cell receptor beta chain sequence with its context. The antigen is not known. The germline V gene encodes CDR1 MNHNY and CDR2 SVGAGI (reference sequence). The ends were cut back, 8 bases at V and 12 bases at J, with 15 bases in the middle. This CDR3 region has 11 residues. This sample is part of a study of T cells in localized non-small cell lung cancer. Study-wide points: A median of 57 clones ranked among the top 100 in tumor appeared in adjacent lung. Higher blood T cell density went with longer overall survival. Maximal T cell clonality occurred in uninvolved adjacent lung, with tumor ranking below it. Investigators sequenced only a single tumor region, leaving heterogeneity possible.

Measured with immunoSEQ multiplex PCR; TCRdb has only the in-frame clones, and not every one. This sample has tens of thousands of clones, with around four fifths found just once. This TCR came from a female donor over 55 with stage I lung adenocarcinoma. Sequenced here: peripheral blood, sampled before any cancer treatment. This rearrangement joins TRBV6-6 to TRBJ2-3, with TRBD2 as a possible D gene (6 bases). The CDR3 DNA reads TGTGCCAGCTTCCTAGGGACTCTTCAGTATTTT. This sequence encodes CASFLGTLQYF.